Given below is one T cell receptor beta chain in context. Relative to the germline gene, one junction end is altered; a read error may explain this. The method was immunoSEQ multiplex PCR; TCRdb's version includes in-frame clones alone and lacks a portion of them. The sample carries 150,000 to 250,000 clones, roughly four fifths recorded once. These data originate in a study of blood T cell repertoires in COVID-19. Overall study: PBMCs, B-cell-depleted T cells, or T cells provided the cDNA or gDNA that made up the material.

CDR3 length equals 14 residues. The germline V gene has CDR1 SSHAT and CDR2 FNYEAQ (reference sequence). The origin of this receptor is a man aged 35 to 55 who had recovered from COVID-19. Material for sequencing was PBMCs or T cells enriched from blood (not recorded which). This chain connects TRBV7-7 to TRBJ2-5; no reliable D call. The CDR3 loop reads CASSLERRGETQYF. The CDR3 region has the DNA TGTGCTAGCAGCTTAGAGAGGAGAGGCGAGACCCAGTACTTC.